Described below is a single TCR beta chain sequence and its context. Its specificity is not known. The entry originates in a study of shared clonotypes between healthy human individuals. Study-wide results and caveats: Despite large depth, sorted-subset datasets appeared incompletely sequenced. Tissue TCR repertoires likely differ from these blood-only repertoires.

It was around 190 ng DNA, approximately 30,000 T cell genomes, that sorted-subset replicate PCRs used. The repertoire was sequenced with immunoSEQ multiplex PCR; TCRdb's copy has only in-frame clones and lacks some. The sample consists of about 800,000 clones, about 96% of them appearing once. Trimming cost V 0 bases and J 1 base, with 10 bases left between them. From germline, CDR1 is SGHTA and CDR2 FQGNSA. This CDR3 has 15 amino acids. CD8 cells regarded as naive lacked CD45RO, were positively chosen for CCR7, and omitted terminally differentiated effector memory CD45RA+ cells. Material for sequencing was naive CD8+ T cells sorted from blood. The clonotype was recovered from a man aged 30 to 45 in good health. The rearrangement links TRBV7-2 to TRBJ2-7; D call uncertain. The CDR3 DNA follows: TGTGCCAGCAGCTTAGCGCTCGGCGGTTCCTACGAGCAGTACTTC. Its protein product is CASSLALGGSYEQYF. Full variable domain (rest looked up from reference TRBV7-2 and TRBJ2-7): GAGVSQSPSNKVTEKGKDVELRCDPISGHTALYWYRQSLGQGLEFLIYFQGNSAPDKSGLPSDRFSAERTGGSVSTLTIQRTQQEDSAVYLCASSLALGGSYEQYFGPGTRLTVT.